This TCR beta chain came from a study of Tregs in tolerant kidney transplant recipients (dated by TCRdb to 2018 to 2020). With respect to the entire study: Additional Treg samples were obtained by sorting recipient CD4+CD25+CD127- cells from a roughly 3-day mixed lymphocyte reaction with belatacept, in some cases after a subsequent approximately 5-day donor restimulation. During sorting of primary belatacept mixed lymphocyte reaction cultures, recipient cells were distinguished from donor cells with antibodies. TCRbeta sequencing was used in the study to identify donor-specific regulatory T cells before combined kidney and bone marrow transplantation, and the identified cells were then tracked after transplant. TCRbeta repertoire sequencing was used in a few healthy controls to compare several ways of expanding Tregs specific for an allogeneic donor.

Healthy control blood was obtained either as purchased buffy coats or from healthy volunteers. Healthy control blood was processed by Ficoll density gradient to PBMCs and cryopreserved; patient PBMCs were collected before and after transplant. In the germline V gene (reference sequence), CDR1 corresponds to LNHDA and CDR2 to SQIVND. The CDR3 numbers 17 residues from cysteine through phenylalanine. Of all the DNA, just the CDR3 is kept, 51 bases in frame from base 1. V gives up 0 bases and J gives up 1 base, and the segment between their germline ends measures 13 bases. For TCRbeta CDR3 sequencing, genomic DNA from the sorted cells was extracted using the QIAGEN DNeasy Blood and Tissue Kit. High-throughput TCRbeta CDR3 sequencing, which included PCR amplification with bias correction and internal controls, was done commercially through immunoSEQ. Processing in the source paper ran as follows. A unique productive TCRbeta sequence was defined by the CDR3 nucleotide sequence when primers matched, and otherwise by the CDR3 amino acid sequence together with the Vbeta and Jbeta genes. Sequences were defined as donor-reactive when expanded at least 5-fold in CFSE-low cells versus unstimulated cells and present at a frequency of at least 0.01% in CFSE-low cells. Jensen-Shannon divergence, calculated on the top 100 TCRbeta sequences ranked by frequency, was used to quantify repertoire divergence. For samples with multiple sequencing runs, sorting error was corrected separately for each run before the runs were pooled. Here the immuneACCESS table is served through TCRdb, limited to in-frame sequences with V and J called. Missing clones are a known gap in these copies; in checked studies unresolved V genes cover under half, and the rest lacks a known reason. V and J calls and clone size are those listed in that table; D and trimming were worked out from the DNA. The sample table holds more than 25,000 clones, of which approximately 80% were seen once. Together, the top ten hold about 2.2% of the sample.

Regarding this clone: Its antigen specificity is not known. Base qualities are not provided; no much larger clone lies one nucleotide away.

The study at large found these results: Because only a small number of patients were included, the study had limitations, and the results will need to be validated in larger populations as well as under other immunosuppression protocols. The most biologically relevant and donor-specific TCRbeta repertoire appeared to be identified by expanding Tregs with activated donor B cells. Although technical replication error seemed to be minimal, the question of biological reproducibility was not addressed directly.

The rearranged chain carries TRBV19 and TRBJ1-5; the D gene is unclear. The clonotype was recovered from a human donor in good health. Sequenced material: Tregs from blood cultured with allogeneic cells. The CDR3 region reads CASSIEGYRGSNQPQHF. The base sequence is TGTGCCAGTAGTATAGAGGGCTATCGCGGGAGCAATCAGCCCCAGCATTTT.